This T cell receptor beta chain is drawn from a study of a mutant IDH1 vaccine in newly diagnosed glioma. In the study overall: Most had both radiotherapy and temozolomide beforehand; others had only one.

Germline V lookup: CDR1 LNHDA, CDR2 SQIVND (reference sequence). There are 15 residues in the CDR3. Trimming pared 5 bases from V and 2 bases from J, leaving 13 bases between. Regarding this clone: Antigen specificity is unknown.

Time point of the sample: baseline, week 1 (first vaccination visit). Described treatment: pre-vaccination baseline after standard-of-care therapy. Only in-frame clones appear in the TCRdb table, and some are missing; sequencing was by immunoSEQ multiplex PCR. The repertoire has fewer than 45,000 clones, approximately 78% of them found once; the top ten carry approximately 9.1%. Study-wide points: In around 93% of patients, immune responses induced by the vaccine occurred.

Sequencing was performed on PBMCs, taken from a glioma patient treated with radiotherapy, temozolomide or both. This receptor was obtained from a man aged 40-49 years with glioma. Some clones in this sample may be carry-over from other donors' samples. The chain is built from TRBV19 and TRBJ2-1, with a possible D match to TRBD1 (6 bases). CDR3 in amino acids: CASSLWTEAYNEQFF. Here the CDR3 DNA reads TGTGCCAGTAGTCTCTGGACAGAGGCCTACAATGAGCAGTTCTTC.